Shown below are 7 T cell receptor beta chains from a single sample sequenced in a study of tumor-infiltrating lymphocytes in primary liver carcinoma. The study extracted blood RNA from unsorted whole blood and also extracted germline DNA. Making TCR beta cDNA involved around 500 ng total RNA and a constant-region primer. Investigators got TCR beta libraries out of three nested multiplex PCR rounds, done with slightly modified ARM-PCR. A C-beta reverse primer was combined with TRBV1-TRBV30 forward primers in the first two PCR rounds, and each round had 9 to 10 cycles. Via MiXCR, TCRdb re-called the multiplex PCR reads, giving one row per CDR3 protein. The sample has 300,000 to 350,000 distinct CDR3 sequences, approximately 64% seen once. Sequenced sample: peripheral blood. Receptors were obtained from a man in his forties with primary liver carcinoma and hepatitis B virus infection.

A word on this clonotype: This may be a read error: a much more frequent sequence differs by one nucleotide. This sequence joins TRBV6-2 or TRBV6-3 and TRBJ2-1; D is ambiguous. The CDR3 is 11 amino acids. CDR1 is MNHEY, CDR2 SVGEGT, per germline. CDR3 region: CASSYRYDQFF. CDR3 nucleotide sequence: TGTGCCAGCAGTTACCGATATGATCAGTTCTTC.

The chain couples TRBV6-2 or TRBV6-3 to TRBJ1-1; perhaps TRBD1 as D (6 bases). Germline V gene lookup returns CDR1 MNHEY and CDR2 SVGEGT. The germline V and J ends were trimmed by 6 bases and 3 bases, with 14 bases remaining between them. This CDR3 has 14 amino acids. DNA of the CDR3: TGTGCCAGCAGGCGGACAGAGGATGACACTGAAGCTTTCTTT. This gives the protein CASRRTEDDTEAFF.

Concerning this clonotype: A much larger clonotype is one base distant, so this may be a read error. The J gene is TRBJ1-4, the V gene TRBV4-1; a possible D gene is TRBD1 (6 bases). The CDR3 spans 16 residues. Germline CDR1 and CDR2: MGHRA and YSYEKL. V lost 3 bases and J 5 bases, leaving 16 bases between the germline ends. The CDR3 loop reads CASSHHPGTKNEKLFF. The CDR3 DNA sequence: TGCGCCAGCAGCCACCACCCCGGGACAAAGAATGAAAAACTGTTTTTT.

The chain links TRBV7-9 to TRBJ2-5, with D maybe TRBD2 (5 bases). The germline gives CDR1 SEHNR, CDR2 FQNEAQ (reference sequence). The CDR3 has 15 residues. Deletions cut 4 bases from V and 4 bases from J, with 16 bases between. The CDR3 loop is CASSSTRGRGETQYF. CDR3 nucleotide sequence: TGTGCCAGCAGCTCAACTAGAGGGAGAGGAGAGACCCAGTACTTC.

This chain joins TRBV6-6 and TRBJ1-3, with a weak D call TRBD1 (5 bases). Germline V lookup: CDR1 MNHNY, CDR2 SVGAGI (reference sequence). The V gene lost 9 bases and the J gene lost 4 bases, with 19 bases spanning the gap. The CDR3 consists of 15 residues. The CDR3 here is CARRNPGTGGNTIYF. CDR3 sequence (DNA): TGTGCCAGAAGGAACCCAGGGACGGGGGGAAACACCATATATTTT.

This clonotype came up once. At one boundary the junction diverges from the germline segment, which might be a read error. The V and J genes are TRBV4-1 and TRBJ1-4; D unclear. The CDR3 sequence is 19 residues long. Germline V gene sequence: CDR1 MGHRA, CDR2 YSYEKL. CDR3 in amino acids: CTSSPHLSVRLPTNAKLFF. The CDR3 nucleotides read TGCACCAGCAGCCCTCATCTCTCGGTCCGGCTCCCGACTAATGCAAAACTGTTTTTT.

Comment on this clonotype: Mismatch with germline at one junction end may stem from a read error. The rearrangement links TRBV30 to TRBJ2-7, with 8 bases aligning to TRBD1. The CDR3 runs 13 residues. CDR1 is GTSNPN and CDR2 is SVGIG in the germline V gene (reference sequence). CDR3 protein: CTWRGQDPYEQYF. CDR3 nucleotides: TGTACCTGGCGGGGACAGGACCCCTACGAGCAGTACTTC.